Sequencing of this T cell receptor (beta chain) was carried out in a study of blood T cell repertoires in COVID-19. Study-level information: Acute-phase and convalescent COVID-19 samples originated in the United States, Italy and Spain. Sources were T cells, B-cell-depleted T cells, or PBMCs; the material itself was cDNA or gDNA.

How the authors handled the data: Nucleated cell counts were estimated from reference gene primer amplification. Some clones are missing from TCRdb's copy, which holds only in-frame ones; the method was immunoSEQ multiplex PCR. V and J calls and clone size come straight from that table; D and trimming were deduced from the DNA. The sample consists of 150,000 or so clones, over 75% of them appearing once. CDR1 and CDR2 (germline): SGHRS, YFSETQ. The CDR3 is 15 amino acids. Trimming took 0 bases from V and 5 from J, leaving 14 bases between them. This receptor was identified in a man aged 55-75 years who had recovered from COVID-19. The chain is built from TRBV5-1 and TRBJ1-1; D unclear. The sequencing input was peripheral blood. The CDR3: CASSLEVGAGTEAFF. The DNA of the CDR3 is TGCGCCAGCAGCTTGGAGGTGGGCGCGGGAACTGAAGCTTTCTTT.